The rows below give T cell receptor beta chains drawn from one sample of a study of radiotherapy plus CTLA-4 blockade in lung cancer. TCRdb's copy holds only in-frame clones and misses some; the assay was immunoSEQ multiplex PCR. The table records roughly 120,000 clones, around 75% of them present only once. The sequencing used peripheral blood, collected from a patient treated with radiotherapy plus ipilimumab. The receptor source for this set is a human donor with non-small cell lung cancer who had a partial response to radiotherapy plus ipilimumab. Both conserved end residues are trimmed from each CDR3.

V,J,CDR3
TRBV29-1,TRBJ2-1,SVEDLQGSEQF
TRBV6-5,TRBJ1-2,ASSRTTNYGYT
TRBV15,TRBJ1-4,ATRQIGQAKF
TRBV5-4,TRBJ2-5,ASSFEGARGETQY
TRBV4-1,TRBJ2-2,ASSQGAAGGLTGELF
TRBV27,TRBJ1-1,ASSLSRGPTEAF
TRBV5-1,TRBJ2-2,ASSSGGTGELF
TRBV21-1,TRBJ1-5,ASSDRDREYQPQH
TRBV5-6,TRBJ2-7,ASSVWSGSSYEQY
TRBV5-6,TRBJ2-2,ASSLALYPGELF
TRBV2,TRBJ2-3,ASNGAGGGGTDTQY
TRBV4-2,TRBJ1-1,ASSQDKWTGGTEAF
TRBV5-1,TRBJ1-4,ASSSWGQSGGEKLF
TRBV5-6,TRBJ2-3,ASSQYVQLSSTDTQY
TRBV6-6,TRBJ1-1,ASSPLQGFSEAF
TRBV5-6,TRBJ1-4,ASSFGQGAGEKLF
TRBV18,TRBJ2-4,ASSPIAGGLAKNIQY
TRBV9,TRBJ2-5,ASSVGQGRETQY
TRBV14,TRBJ2-7,ASSLNGLYEQY
TRBV6-6,TRBJ1-5,ASLSRGGVRQPQH
TRBV7-8,TRBJ1-3,ASSFLTGHSGNTIY
TRBV4-1,TRBJ2-7,ASSQADTRSYEQY
TRBV28,TRBJ1-1,ASSRPGDGTEAF
TRBV18,TRBJ1-1,ASSPKGGPNTEAF
TRBV27,TRBJ2-3,ASSLYGGGDTQY
TRBV5-5,TRBJ2-1,ATDLGGSRNEQF
TRBV19,TRBJ2-1,ASSPQGPNEQF
TRBV6-6,TRBJ2-5,ASSYSLAGGQETQY
TRBV30,TRBJ2-5,ACLNPPRLAVRETQY
TRBV5-4,TRBJ2-2,ASSVDRGITGELF
TRBV4-2,TRBJ1-5,ASSQGQVSDQPQH
TRBV11-3,TRBJ2-1,ASSLPTSNEQF
TRBV7-2,TRBJ2-3,ASSLVGGSILDTQY
TRBV19,TRBJ1-1,AAKRQGTIQSTEAF
TRBV15,TRBJ1-5,ATSRDQGLQPQH
TRBV11-2,TRBJ2-5,ASTLAGVETQY
TRBV7-3,TRBJ1-2,ASSPQGDTYYGYT
TRBV5-5,TRBJ1-2,ASSLVSDFYGYT
TRBV5-1,TRBJ2-7,ASSLNARNDEQY
TRBV6-1,TRBJ2-2,ASSPGTANTGELF
TRBV7-9,TRBJ2-7,ASSFALAGSYEQY
TRBV5-1,TRBJ2-2,ASSSQGASNTGELF
TRBV28,TRBJ1-5,ASSLSTGIIRNQPQH
TRBV6-5,TRBJ2-7,ASSQPGQGYEQY
TRBV12-2,TRBJ2-3,ASRLGFTSGRTDTQY
TRBV4-2,TRBJ1-1,ASSQDLRTEAF
TRBV16,TRBJ1-3,ASSHRDRGGNTIY
TRBV5-1,TRBJ1-2,ASSLGSLSSYGYT